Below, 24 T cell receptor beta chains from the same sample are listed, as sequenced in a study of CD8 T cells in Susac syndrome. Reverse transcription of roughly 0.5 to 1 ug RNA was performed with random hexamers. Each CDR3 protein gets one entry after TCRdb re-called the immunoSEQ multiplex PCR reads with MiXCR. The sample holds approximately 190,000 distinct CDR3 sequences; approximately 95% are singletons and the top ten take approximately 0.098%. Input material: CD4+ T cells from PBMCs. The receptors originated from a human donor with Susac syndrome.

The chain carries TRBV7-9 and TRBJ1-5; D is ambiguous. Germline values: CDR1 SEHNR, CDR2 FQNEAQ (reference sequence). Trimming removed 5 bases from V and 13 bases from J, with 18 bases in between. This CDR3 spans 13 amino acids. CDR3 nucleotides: TGTGCCAGCAGCGAGGACGCTGCGGGAGCACAGCATTTT. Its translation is CASSEDAAGAQHF.

This CDR3 reads CAISDGVLYEQYF. DNA for the CDR3: TGTGCCATCAGTGATGGGGTGCTGTACGAGCAGTACTTC. The chain recombines TRBV10-3 with TRBJ2-7; D call uncertain. Germline CDR1 reads ENHRY; CDR2 reads SYGVKD. The CDR3 extends over 13 amino acids. The V end lost 3 bases, the J end lost 4 bases, and 10 bases lay between the germline ends.

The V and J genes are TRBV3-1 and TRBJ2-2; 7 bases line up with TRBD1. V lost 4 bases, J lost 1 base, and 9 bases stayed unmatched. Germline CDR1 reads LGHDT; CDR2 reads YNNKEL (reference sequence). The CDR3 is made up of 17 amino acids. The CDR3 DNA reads TGTGCCAGCAGCCTCTTGTCCACAGGGGTGAACACCGGGGAGCTGTTTTTT. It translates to CASSLLSTGVNTGELFF.

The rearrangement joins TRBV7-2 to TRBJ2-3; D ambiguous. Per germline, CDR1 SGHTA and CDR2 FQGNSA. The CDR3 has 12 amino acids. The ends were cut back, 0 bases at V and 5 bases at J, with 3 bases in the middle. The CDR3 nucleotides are TGTGCCAGCAGCTTAGCGGTAGATACGCAGTATTTT. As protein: CASSLAVDTQYF.

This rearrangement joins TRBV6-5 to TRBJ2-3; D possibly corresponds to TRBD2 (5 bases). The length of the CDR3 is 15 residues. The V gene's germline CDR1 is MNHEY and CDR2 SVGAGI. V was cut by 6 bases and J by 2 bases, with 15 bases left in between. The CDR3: CASRPSGLTTDTQYF. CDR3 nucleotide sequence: TGTGCCAGCAGGCCCTCGGGGTTGACCACAGATACGCAGTATTTT.

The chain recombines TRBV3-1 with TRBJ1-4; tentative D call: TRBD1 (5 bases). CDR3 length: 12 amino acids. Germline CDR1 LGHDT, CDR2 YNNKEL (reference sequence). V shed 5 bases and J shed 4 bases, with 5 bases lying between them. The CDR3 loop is CASSDSNEKLFF. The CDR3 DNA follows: TGTGCCAGCAGCGACAGTAATGAAAAACTGTTTTTT.

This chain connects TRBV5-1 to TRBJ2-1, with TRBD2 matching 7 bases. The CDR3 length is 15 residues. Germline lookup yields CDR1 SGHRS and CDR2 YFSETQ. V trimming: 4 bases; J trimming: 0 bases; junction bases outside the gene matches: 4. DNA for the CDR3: TGCGCCAGCAGCGAATCGGGGGGCTCCTACAATGAGCAGTTCTTC. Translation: CASSESGGSYNEQFF.

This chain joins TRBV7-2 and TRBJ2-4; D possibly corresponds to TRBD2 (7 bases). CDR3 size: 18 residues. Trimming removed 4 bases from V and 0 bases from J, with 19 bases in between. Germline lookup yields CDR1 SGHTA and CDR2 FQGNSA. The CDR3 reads CASSSRGGGVLAKNIQYF. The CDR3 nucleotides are TGTGCCAGCAGCTCCCGAGGAGGGGGGGTTCTAGCCAAAAACATTCAGTACTTC. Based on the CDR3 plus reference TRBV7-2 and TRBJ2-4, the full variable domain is GAGVSQSPSNKVTEKGKDVELRCDPISGHTALYWYRQSLGQGLEFLIYFQGNSAPDKSGLPSDRFSAERTGGSVSTLTIQRTQQEDSAVYLCASSSRGGGVLAKNIQYFGAGTRLSVL.

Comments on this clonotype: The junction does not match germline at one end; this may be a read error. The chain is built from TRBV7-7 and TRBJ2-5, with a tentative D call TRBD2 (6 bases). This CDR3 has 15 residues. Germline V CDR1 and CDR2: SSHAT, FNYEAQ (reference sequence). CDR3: CASSLVSSEQETQYF. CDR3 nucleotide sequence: TGTGCTAGCAGCTTAGTGTCTAGCGAACAAGAGACCCAGTACTTC.

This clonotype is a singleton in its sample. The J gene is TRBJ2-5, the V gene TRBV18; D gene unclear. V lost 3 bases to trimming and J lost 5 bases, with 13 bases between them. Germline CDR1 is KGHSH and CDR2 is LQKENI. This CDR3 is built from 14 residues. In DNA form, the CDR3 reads TGTGCCAGCTCACCCGCCCCATCAACGGAGACCCAGTACTTC. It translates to CASSPAPSTETQYF.

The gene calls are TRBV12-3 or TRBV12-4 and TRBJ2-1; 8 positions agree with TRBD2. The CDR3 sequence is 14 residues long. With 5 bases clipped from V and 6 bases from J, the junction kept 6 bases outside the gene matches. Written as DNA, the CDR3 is TGTGCCAGCAGTCCGGGACTAGGTGGCAATGAGCAGTTCTTC. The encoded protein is CASSPGLGGNEQFF.

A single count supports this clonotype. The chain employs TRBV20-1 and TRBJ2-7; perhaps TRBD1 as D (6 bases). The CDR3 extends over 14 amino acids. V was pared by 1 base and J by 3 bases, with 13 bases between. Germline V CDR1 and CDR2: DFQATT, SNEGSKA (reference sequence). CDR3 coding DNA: TGCAGTGCTAGAGCGGGGCAGGGGAACTACGAGCAGTACTTC. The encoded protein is CSARAGQGNYEQYF.

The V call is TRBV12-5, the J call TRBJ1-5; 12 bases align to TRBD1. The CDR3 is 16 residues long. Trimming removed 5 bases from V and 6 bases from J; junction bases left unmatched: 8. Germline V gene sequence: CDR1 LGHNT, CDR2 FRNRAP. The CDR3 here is CASGPGTGGPGQPQHF. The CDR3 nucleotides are TGTGCTAGTGGTCCGGGGACAGGGGGCCCCGGTCAGCCCCAGCATTTT.

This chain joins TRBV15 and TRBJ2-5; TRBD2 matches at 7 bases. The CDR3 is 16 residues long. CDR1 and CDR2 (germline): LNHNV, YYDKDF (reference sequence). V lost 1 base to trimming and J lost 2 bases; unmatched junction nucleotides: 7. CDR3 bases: TGTGCCACCAGCAGAGGAGCGAGCGGGGTACAAGAGACCCAGTACTTC. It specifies CATSRGASGVQETQYF.

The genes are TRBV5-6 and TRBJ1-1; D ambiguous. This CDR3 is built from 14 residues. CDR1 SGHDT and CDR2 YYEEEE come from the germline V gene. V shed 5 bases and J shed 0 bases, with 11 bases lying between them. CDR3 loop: CASSPPRVNTEAFF. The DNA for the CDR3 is TGTGCCAGCAGTCCCCCCAGAGTGAACACTGAAGCTTTCTTT.

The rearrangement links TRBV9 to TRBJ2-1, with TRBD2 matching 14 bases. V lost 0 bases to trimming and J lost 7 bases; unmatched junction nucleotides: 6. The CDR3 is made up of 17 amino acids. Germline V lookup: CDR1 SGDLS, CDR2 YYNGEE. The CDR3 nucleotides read TGTGCCAGCAGCGTAGATCTGTGGACTAGCGGGGGGAATGAGCAGTTCTTC. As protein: CASSVDLWTSGGNEQFF.

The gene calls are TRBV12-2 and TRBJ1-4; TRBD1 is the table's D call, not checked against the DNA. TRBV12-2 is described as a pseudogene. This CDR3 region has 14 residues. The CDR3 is CASRPGDRNEKLFF. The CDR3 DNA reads TGTGCAAGTCGCCCAGGGGACAGGAATGAAAAACTGTTTTTT.

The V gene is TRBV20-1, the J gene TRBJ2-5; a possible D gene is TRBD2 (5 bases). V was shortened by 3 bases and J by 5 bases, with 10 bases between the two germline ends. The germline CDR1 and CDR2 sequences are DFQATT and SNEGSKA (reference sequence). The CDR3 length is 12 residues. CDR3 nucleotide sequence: TGCAGTGCTAGTTCAACGGGGGAGACCCAGTACTTC. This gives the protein CSASSTGETQYF.

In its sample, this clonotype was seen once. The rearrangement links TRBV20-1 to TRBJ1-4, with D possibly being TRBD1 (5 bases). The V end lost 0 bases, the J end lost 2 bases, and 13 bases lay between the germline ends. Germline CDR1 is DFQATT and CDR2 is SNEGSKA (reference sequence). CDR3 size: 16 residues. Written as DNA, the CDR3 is TGCAGTGCTAGAGATCCCCAGGGAATGACTAATGAAAAACTGTTTTTT. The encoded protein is CSARDPQGMTNEKLFF.

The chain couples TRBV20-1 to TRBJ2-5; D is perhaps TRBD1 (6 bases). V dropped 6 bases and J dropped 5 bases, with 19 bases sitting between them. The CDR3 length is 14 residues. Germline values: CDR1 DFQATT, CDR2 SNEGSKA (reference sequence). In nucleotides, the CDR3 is TGCAGTGCCAACAGAGGGCACAGGGTTGAGACCCAGTACTTC. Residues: CSANRGHRVETQYF.

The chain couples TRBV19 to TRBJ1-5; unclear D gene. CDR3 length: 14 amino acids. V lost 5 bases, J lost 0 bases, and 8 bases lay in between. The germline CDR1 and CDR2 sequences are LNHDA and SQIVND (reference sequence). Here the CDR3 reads CASSQSNSNQPQHF. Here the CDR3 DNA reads TGTGCCAGTAGTCAAAGTAATAGCAATCAGCCCCAGCATTTT.

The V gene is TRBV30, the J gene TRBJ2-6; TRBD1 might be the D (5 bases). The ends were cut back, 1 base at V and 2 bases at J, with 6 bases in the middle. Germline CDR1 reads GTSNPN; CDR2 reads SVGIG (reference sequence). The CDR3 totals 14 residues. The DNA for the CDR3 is TGTGCCTGGAGTGAGGACACTGGGGCCAACGTCCTGACTTTC. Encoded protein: CAWSEDTGANVLTF.

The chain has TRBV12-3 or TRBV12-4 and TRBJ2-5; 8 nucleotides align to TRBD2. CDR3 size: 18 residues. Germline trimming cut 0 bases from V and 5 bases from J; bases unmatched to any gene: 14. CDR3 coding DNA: TGTGCCAGCAGTTTAGCGTTCGGGCTAGCGGGTCCCCAGGAGACCCAGTACTTC. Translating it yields CASSLAFGLAGPQETQYF.

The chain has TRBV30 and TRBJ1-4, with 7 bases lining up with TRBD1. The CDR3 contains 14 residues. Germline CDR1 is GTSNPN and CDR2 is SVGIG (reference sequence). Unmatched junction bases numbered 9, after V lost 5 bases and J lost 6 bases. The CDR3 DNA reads TGTGCCTGGGAAAACAGGGGCCTGGATGAAAAACTGTTTTTT. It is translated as CAWENRGLDEKLFF. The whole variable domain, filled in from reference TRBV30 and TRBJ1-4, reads SQTIHQWPATLVQPVGSPLSLECTVEGTSNPNLYWYRQAAGRGLQLLFYSVGIGQISSEVPQNLSASRPQDRQFILSSKKLLLSDSGFYLCAWENRGLDEKLFFGSGTQLSVL.